This record concerns one T cell receptor beta chain sequence. Germline V gene data show CDR1 as MNHNY and CDR2 as SVGAGI (reference sequence). Trimming pared 6 bases from V and 4 bases from J, leaving 15 bases between. This CDR3 region has 14 residues. This sample stems from a study of CD8+ T cells in alopecia areata. Overall study: It was oral tofacitinib, at 5 to 10 mg twice daily, that treated patients received.

Extracted from the samples, RNA was reverse transcribed into cDNA to serve as the sequencing template. Clones were read by immunoSEQ multiplex PCR, and TCRdb kept only the in-frame ones, dropping some. Counted here are hundreds of thousands of clones, around 67% occurring once; the ten biggest clones make up about 1.3%. This material consisted of CD4+ T cells sorted from blood, taken at week 0. The gene calls are TRBV6-6 and TRBJ1-2; tentatively, D is TRBD1 (5 bases). This sequence was found in a human donor with alopecia areata. CDR3 in amino acids: CASSSIGHLYGYTF. The CDR3 DNA is TGTGCCAGCAGCTCGATCGGACACCTCTATGGCTACACCTTC.